Listed below are T cell receptor beta chains from one sample, sequenced in a study of PD-1 blockade in classical Hodgkin lymphoma. Only in-frame clones appear in the TCRdb table, and some are missing; sequencing was by immunoSEQ multiplex PCR. The table lists fewer than 20,000 clones, about 90% of them singletons. The sample comprised CD4+ T cells from blood. The receptors come from a human donor with classical Hodgkin lymphoma. CDR3s include the opening cysteine and the closing phenylalanine or tryptophan. The D gene is left open where the match is weak. The size field is filled for only some rows; it gives once, few, many or a size class.

d_call: -
j_call: TRBJ2-5
clone_size: -
v_call: TRBV11-3
cdr3_aa: CASSLSPKGGTQYF
cdr3_nt: TGTGCCAGCAGCTTAAGCCCCAAAGGGGGGACCCAGTACTTC

d_call: -
j_call: TRBJ2-7
clone_size: -
v_call: TRBV5-4
cdr3_aa: CASSIGGPYEQYF
cdr3_nt: TGTGCCAGCAGCATCGGAGGGCCCTACGAGCAGTACTTC

d_call: -
j_call: TRBJ2-7
clone_size: -
v_call: TRBV10-3
cdr3_aa: CAIQERRAGYEQYF
cdr3_nt: TGTGCCATCCAAGAGCGGAGAGCCGGCTACGAGCAGTACTTC

d_call: -
j_call: TRBJ1-4
clone_size: -
v_call: TRBV15
cdr3_aa: CATSRVTGPTTNEKLFF
cdr3_nt: TGTGCCACCAGCAGGGTGACAGGACCTACAACTAATGAAAAACTGTTTTTT

d_call: TRBD1
j_call: TRBJ2-5
clone_size: -
v_call: TRBV7-9
cdr3_aa: CASSPGQIRETQYF
cdr3_nt: TGTGCCAGCAGTCCGGGACAGATCCGGGAGACCCAGTACTTC

d_call: TRBD2
j_call: TRBJ2-7
clone_size: -
v_call: TRBV6-6
cdr3_aa: CASTQGGGGSYEQYF
cdr3_nt: TGTGCCAGCACCCAAGGTGGCGGGGGCTCCTACGAGCAGTACTTC

d_call: TRBD1
j_call: TRBJ2-7
clone_size: once
v_call: TRBV11-2
cdr3_aa: CASSHYRGRNAYEQYF
cdr3_nt: TGTGCCAGCAGCCACTACAGGGGGCGAAACGCCTACGAGCAGTACTTC

d_call: -
j_call: TRBJ1-2
clone_size: -
v_call: TRBV18
cdr3_aa: CASSPRGDGYTF
cdr3_nt: TGTGCCAGCTCACCAAGGGGGGATGGCTACACCTTC

d_call: TRBD2
j_call: TRBJ2-5
clone_size: -
v_call: TRBV5-4
cdr3_aa: CASSPGGVSETQYF
cdr3_nt: TGTGCCAGCAGCCCTGGGGGGGTTAGCGAGACCCAGTACTTC

d_call: -
j_call: TRBJ1-1
clone_size: -
v_call: TRBV7-9
cdr3_aa: CASTLTETDTEAFF
cdr3_nt: TGTGCCAGCACCCTGACAGAAACGGACACTGAAGCTTTCTTT

d_call: -
j_call: TRBJ1-5
clone_size: few
v_call: TRBV19
cdr3_aa: CASTIGNQPQHF
cdr3_nt: TGTGCCAGTACCATAGGTAATCAGCCCCAGCATTTT

d_call: -
j_call: TRBJ1-1
clone_size: -
v_call: TRBV4-1
cdr3_aa: CASSQGGRLGTEAFF
cdr3_nt: TGCGCCAGCAGCCAAGGGGGCAGATTAGGCACTGAAGCTTTCTTT

d_call: -
j_call: TRBJ1-4
clone_size: few
v_call: TRBV4-1
cdr3_aa: CASGGGGNEKLFF
cdr3_nt: TGCGCCAGCGGGGGGGGCGGTAATGAAAAACTGTTTTTT

d_call: TRBD1
j_call: TRBJ1-2
clone_size: -
v_call: TRBV7-2
cdr3_aa: CASSSRTGGNYGYTF
cdr3_nt: TGTGCCAGCAGCTCTAGGACAGGGGGAAACTATGGCTACACCTTC

d_call: -
j_call: TRBJ1-5
clone_size: few
v_call: TRBV4-2
cdr3_aa: CASRGDDGQPQHF
cdr3_nt: TGTGCCAGCAGGGGGGACGATGGTCAGCCCCAGCATTTT

d_call: -
j_call: TRBJ2-5
clone_size: -
v_call: TRBV7-3
cdr3_aa: CASSPGLGETQYF
cdr3_nt: TGTGCCAGCAGCCCAGGGCTAGGAGAGACCCAGTACTTC

d_call: TRBD1
j_call: TRBJ2-6
clone_size: -
v_call: TRBV10-3
cdr3_aa: CAISPGPQGAGANVLTF
cdr3_nt: TGTGCCATCAGCCCTGGGCCTCAGGGGGCTGGGGCCAACGTCCTGACTTTC

d_call: -
j_call: TRBJ2-5
clone_size: -
v_call: TRBV29-1
cdr3_aa: CSVEAGYGAQYF
cdr3_nt: TGCAGCGTTGAGGCCGGGTACGGGGCCCAGTACTTC

d_call: -
j_call: TRBJ1-1
clone_size: -
v_call: TRBV5-5
cdr3_aa: CASSLKENTEAFF
cdr3_nt: TGTGCCAGCAGCTTGAAGGAGAACACTGAAGCTTTCTTT

d_call: -
j_call: TRBJ2-5
clone_size: -
v_call: TRBV19
cdr3_aa: CASSTRGETQYF
cdr3_nt: TGTGCCAGTAGTACCAGGGGAGAGACCCAGTACTTC

d_call: -
j_call: TRBJ2-5
clone_size: -
v_call: TRBV4-1
cdr3_aa: CASSQDPRQQETQYF
cdr3_nt: TGCGCCAGCAGCCAAGATCCCCGGCAGCAAGAGACCCAGTACTTC

d_call: -
j_call: TRBJ1-2
clone_size: -
v_call: TRBV25-1
cdr3_aa: CASSRHGRNQYGYTF
cdr3_nt: TGTGCCAGCAGCCGGCACGGTCGCAATCAATATGGCTACACCTTC

d_call: -
j_call: TRBJ1-1
clone_size: -
v_call: TRBV9
cdr3_aa: CASSVVQNTEAFF
cdr3_nt: TGTGCCAGCAGCGTAGTACAGAACACTGAAGCTTTCTTT

d_call: TRBD1
j_call: TRBJ2-3
clone_size: -
v_call: TRBV10-3
cdr3_aa: CAISESAGTGDDTQYF
cdr3_nt: TGTGCCATCAGTGAGTCGGCCGGGACAGGGGACGATACGCAGTATTTT

d_call: TRBD1
j_call: TRBJ1-2
clone_size: few
v_call: TRBV5-1
cdr3_aa: CASSHQGTVGYTF
cdr3_nt: TGCGCCAGCAGCCACCAGGGGACAGTTGGCTACACCTTC

d_call: -
j_call: TRBJ1-1
clone_size: -
v_call: TRBV30
cdr3_aa: CAWKDGSTLNTEAFF
cdr3_nt: TGTGCCTGGAAAGATGGGAGCACATTGAACACTGAAGCTTTCTTT

d_call: -
j_call: TRBJ2-2
clone_size: -
v_call: TRBV10-3
cdr3_aa: CAIKTASGELFF
cdr3_nt: TGTGCCATCAAAACAGCGAGCGGGGAGCTGTTTTTT

d_call: TRBD2
j_call: TRBJ2-1
clone_size: once
v_call: TRBV6-5
cdr3_aa: CASRNSGIINEQFF
cdr3_nt: TGTGCCAGCAGAAATAGCGGGATAATCAATGAGCAGTTCTTC

d_call: TRBD2
j_call: TRBJ2-7
clone_size: few
v_call: TRBV5-4
cdr3_aa: CARGGGAGSEQYF
cdr3_nt: TGTGCCCGCGGGGGAGGGGCTGGCTCCGAGCAGTACTTC

d_call: -
j_call: TRBJ1-1
clone_size: -
v_call: TRBV27
cdr3_aa: CASKGGLGNTEAFF
cdr3_nt: TGTGCCAGCAAAGGCGGTCTGGGGAACACTGAAGCTTTCTTT

d_call: -
j_call: TRBJ1-2
clone_size: -
v_call: TRBV30
cdr3_aa: CAWSTGAHGYTF
cdr3_nt: TGTGCCTGGAGTACCGGGGCCCATGGCTACACCTTC

d_call: TRBD1
j_call: TRBJ1-3
clone_size: -
v_call: TRBV5-6
cdr3_aa: CASSRDSSGNTIYF
cdr3_nt: TGTGCCAGCAGCCGGGACAGCTCTGGAAACACCATATATTTT

d_call: TRBD1
j_call: TRBJ2-6
clone_size: -
v_call: TRBV11-2
cdr3_aa: CASSPRGSGANVLTF
cdr3_nt: TGTGCCAGCAGTCCCAGGGGGTCTGGGGCCAACGTCCTGACTTTC

d_call: -
j_call: TRBJ2-4
clone_size: -
v_call: TRBV6-6
cdr3_aa: CASSATRGKNIQYF
cdr3_nt: TGTGCCAGCAGTGCGACTAGGGGCAAAAACATTCAGTACTTC

d_call: -
j_call: TRBJ2-7
clone_size: -
v_call: TRBV4-1
cdr3_aa: CASSRGTGSSYEQYF
cdr3_nt: TGCGCCAGCAGCCGCGGAACAGGGAGCTCCTACGAGCAGTACTTC

d_call: TRBD2
j_call: TRBJ2-7
clone_size: -
v_call: TRBV6-5
cdr3_aa: CAVRPGLASYEQYF
cdr3_nt: TGTGCCGTCCGCCCTGGACTAGCGAGTTACGAGCAGTACTTC

d_call: -
j_call: TRBJ1-4
clone_size: -
v_call: TRBV5-1
cdr3_aa: CASSRGTGNEKLFF
cdr3_nt: TGCGCCAGCAGCCGTGGGACTGGTAATGAAAAACTGTTTTTT

d_call: -
j_call: TRBJ2-7
clone_size: -
v_call: TRBV5-1
cdr3_aa: CASSLVAASYEQYF
cdr3_nt: TGCGCCAGCAGCTTGGTTGCCGCCTCCTACGAGCAGTACTTC

d_call: -
j_call: TRBJ1-2
clone_size: -
v_call: TRBV10-3
cdr3_aa: CAISGGDSDGYTF
cdr3_nt: TGTGCCATCAGCGGGGGGGACTCCGATGGCTACACCTTC

d_call: -
j_call: TRBJ2-7
clone_size: -
v_call: TRBV11-2
cdr3_aa: CASSLGTEYEQYF
cdr3_nt: TGTGCCAGCAGCTTAGGGACAGAATACGAGCAGTACTTC

d_call: -
j_call: TRBJ1-4
clone_size: -
v_call: TRBV5-1
cdr3_aa: CASSAVGTNEKLFF
cdr3_nt: TGCGCCAGCAGCGCCGTAGGCACTAATGAAAAACTGTTTTTT

d_call: TRBD2
j_call: TRBJ2-7
clone_size: -
v_call: TRBV28
cdr3_aa: CASSLSRREGFSYEQYF
cdr3_nt: TGTGCCAGCAGTTTATCCAGGCGGGAGGGGTTCTCCTACGAGCAGTACTTC

d_call: TRBD1
j_call: TRBJ2-7
clone_size: -
v_call: TRBV7-2
cdr3_aa: CASSSGTGKGYEQYF
cdr3_nt: TGTGCCAGCAGCTCCGGGACAGGGAAAGGGTACGAGCAGTACTTC

d_call: TRBD1
j_call: TRBJ1-4
clone_size: -
v_call: TRBV27
cdr3_aa: CASSVPGGPNEKLFF
cdr3_nt: TGTGCCAGCAGTGTCCCAGGGGGCCCTAATGAAAAACTGTTTTTT

d_call: TRBD2
j_call: TRBJ2-7
clone_size: -
v_call: TRBV27
cdr3_aa: CASSLASGGYEQYF
cdr3_nt: TGTGCCAGCAGTTTAGCTAGCGGCGGGTACGAGCAGTACTTC

d_call: -
j_call: TRBJ2-1
clone_size: -
v_call: TRBV6-1
cdr3_aa: CASSGPGGADIYNEQFF
cdr3_nt: TGTGCCAGCAGTGGGCCAGGGGGGGCGGACATCTACAATGAGCAGTTCTTC

d_call: -
j_call: TRBJ1-1
clone_size: -
v_call: TRBV5-1
cdr3_aa: CASSLEWGQNTEAFF
cdr3_nt: TGCGCCAGCAGCTTGGAGTGGGGGCAGAACACTGAAGCTTTCTTT

d_call: TRBD1
j_call: TRBJ1-1
clone_size: -
v_call: TRBV6-5
cdr3_aa: CASSYRTGVYTEAFF
cdr3_nt: TGTGCCAGCAGTTACCGGACAGGGGTGTACACTGAAGCTTTCTTT

d_call: TRBD2
j_call: TRBJ2-5
clone_size: -
v_call: TRBV14
cdr3_aa: CASNPGYLAEETQYF
cdr3_nt: TGTGCCAGCAACCCCGGGTACCTAGCGGAAGAGACCCAGTACTTC

d_call: -
j_call: TRBJ1-1
clone_size: few
v_call: TRBV2
cdr3_aa: CASSLGFSTEAFF
cdr3_nt: TGTGCCAGCAGTTTAGGGTTTAGCACTGAAGCTTTCTTT